One TCR beta chain is described in this entry. The antigen is unknown. This entry is derived from a study of siplizumab effects on memory and regulatory T cells. Whole-study results and caveats: A minor share of alloreactive clones matched unstimulated subsets. Fewer alloreactive sequences mapped to unstimulated CD4+ memory cells under siplizumab. Of the proliferating CD4+ or CD8+ clones, roughly 80-96% lacked a naive or memory phenotype that could be assigned.

The study assayed approximately 100,000 TCR templates per sample. Produced via immunoSEQ multiplex PCR; TCRdb's table is partial and in-frame only. The sample records approximately 98,000 clones, roughly 94% being singletons. CDR1 and CDR2 (germline): WNHNN, SYGVQD (reference sequence). The CDR3 contains 17 residues. The trim removed 3 bases at V and 4 bases at J, leaving 12 bases unmatched. Sequencing was done on a sample of non-Treg CD4+ T cells sorted from blood. This clonotype was sampled from a human donor in good health. The V and J genes are TRBV10-1 and TRBJ1-5; TRBD1 agrees at 7 bases. CDR3 in DNA: TGCGCCAGCAGTGAACCCACACACAGGGGCCCTAATCAGCCCCAGCATTTT. Translating it yields CASSEPTHRGPNQPQHF.